One TCR beta chain is described in this entry. These data come from a study of control samples from healthy donors and cancer patients. Clones were read by immunoSEQ multiplex PCR, and TCRdb kept only the in-frame ones, dropping some. The sample contains some 200,000 clones, just under 95% of which appear only once. Sequences were obtained from blood. This TCR was sampled from a man in his fifties or sixties in good health.

The CDR3 protein is CASSLDAGPGNTIYF. CDR3 DNA: TGTGCCAGCAGCTTGGACGCGGGGCCCGGAAACACCATATATTTT. V is TRBV5-6 and J is TRBJ1-3; possibly TRBD1 for D (5 bases). CDR3 length: 15 residues. The V end was cut by 0 bases, the J end by 4 bases, with 11 bases between. Germline CDR1 and CDR2: SGHDT and YYEEEE.